This is a list of T cell receptor beta chains from one sample in a study of blood T cell repertoires in COVID-19. Produced via immunoSEQ multiplex PCR; TCRdb's table is partial and in-frame only. The sample has roughly 250,000 clones; about 80% are singletons. The material sequenced was peripheral blood. Receptors were obtained from a woman of 80 years or more with acute or convalescent COVID-19. Each CDR3 is given with its conserved first and last residue. The D gene is left open where the match is weak. Where a row states a size, it is once, few, many or the class of an expanded clone; other rows omit it.

.,17,.,TRBV5-1,TRBJ1-1,CASSLRLSTDLNTEAFF
TRBD1,14,.,TRBV5-1,TRBJ2-2,CASSVTGLTGELFF
.,15,.,TRBV3-1/TRBV3-2,TRBJ2-4,CASSQGRLAKNIQYF
TRBD1,15,.,TRBV3-1/TRBV3-2,TRBJ1-1,CASSQGQGINTEAFF
TRBD1,14,.,TRBV5-1,TRBJ2-1,CASTRDRGNNEQFF
TRBD2,16,.,TRBV14,TRBJ2-7,CASSHVGLAGGNEQYF
.,13,many,TRBV4-2,TRBJ1-2,CASRAGGGYGYTF
TRBD1,19,once,TRBV19,TRBJ2-2,CASSTGRDRGRGNTGELFF
TRBD2,15,.,TRBV9,TRBJ2-2,CASSVAASGNGELFF
.,11,.,TRBV20-1,TRBJ2-7,CSAREDYEQYF
TRBD2,18,.,TRBV5-6,TRBJ2-1,CASSLRTSGGAYYNEQFF
.,13,.,TRBV28,TRBJ1-4,CASRETANEKLFF
TRBD1,15,.,TRBV3-1/TRBV3-2,TRBJ1-5,CASSQDFRGNQPQHF
TRBD1,16,.,TRBV5-1,TRBJ1-2,CASTSGTGGAHYGYTF
TRBD1,15,.,TRBV5-6,TRBJ1-5,CASSLGQGVNQPQHF
TRBD2,16,.,TRBV10-3,TRBJ2-2,CAIAGGLRINTGELFF
.,13,.,TRBV28,TRBJ1-2,CASHGTNTGGYTF